One sample yielded the 30 T cell receptor beta chains listed below, sequenced in a study of blood T cell repertoires in COVID-19. Generated by immunoSEQ multiplex PCR, the TCRdb table keeps only in-frame clones and is missing some. The table records 210,000 or so clones, 85% of them present only once. Material for sequencing was peripheral blood. The origin of the receptors is a man between 45 and 60 years old with COVID-19, enrolled during active disease.

The V call is TRBV11-2, the J call TRBJ2-5, with 11 bases fitting TRBD2. Trimming cost V 4 bases and J 5 bases; bases outside gene matches: 6. This CDR3 contains 15 residues. Germline CDR1 is SGHAT and CDR2 is FQNNGV. CDR3 protein: CASSWGTSGGETQYF. CDR3 nucleotides: TGTGCCAGCAGCTGGGGGACTAGCGGTGGGGAGACCCAGTACTTC.

This clone was seen just once. The chain couples TRBV4-2 to TRBJ2-2; 9 nucleotides align to TRBD2. CDR3 size: 17 residues. Germline V gene data show CDR1 as LGHNA and CDR2 as YNFKEQ. V dropped 0 bases and J dropped 4; count of bases not matched to a gene: 6. The CDR3 DNA follows: TGTGCCAGCAGCCAAGAATGGCGGGGGGGTCGCACCGGGGAGCTGTTTTTT. Amino acids: CASSQEWRGGRTGELFF.

V and J are TRBV3-1 (or the pseudogene TRBV3-2) and TRBJ2-3; 8 bases agree with TRBD2. Germline V gene sequence: CDR1 LGHDT, CDR2 YNNKEL (reference sequence). CDR3 size: 15 residues. Trimming at V came to 2 bases and at J to 1 base, leaving 2 bases not matched to a gene. CDR3 nucleotide sequence: TGTGCCAGCAGCCAACAAGCGGGGGGCACAGATACGCAGTATTTT. Protein: CASSQQAGGTDTQYF.

The chain recombines TRBV5-1 with TRBJ1-1; TRBD1 might be the D (5 bases). Germline CDR1 SGHRS, CDR2 YFSETQ. The ends were cut back, 0 bases at V and 11 bases at J, with 14 bases in the middle. This CDR3 has 13 residues. The CDR3 is CASSLDGGTEAFF. CDR3 nucleotide sequence: TGCGCCAGCAGCTTGGATGGGGGGACCGAGGCTTTCTTT.

This chain joins TRBV30 and TRBJ2-1; 8 bases map to TRBD2. Trimming cost V 0 bases and J 8 bases; bases outside gene matches: 6. Germline loops: CDR1 GTSNPN, CDR2 SVGIG (reference sequence). The CDR3 loop spans 14 amino acids. The CDR3 here is CAWSVAGARDEQFF. For the CDR3, the DNA is TGTGCCTGGAGTGTAGCGGGGGCCCGCGATGAGCAGTTCTTC.

This sequence joins TRBV3-1 (or the pseudogene TRBV3-2) and TRBJ1-4; D unclear. The germline V gene has CDR1 LGHDT and CDR2 YNNKEL (reference sequence). With 4 bases removed from V and 8 bases from J, the gap between germline ends came to 5 bases. The CDR3 covers 11 residues. The CDR3: CASSRREKLFF. DNA of the CDR3: TGTGCCAGCAGCCGTCGGGAAAAACTGTTTTTT.

V gene TRBV7-6 combines with J gene TRBJ1-3; TRBD1 matches at 7 bases. Germline values: CDR1 SGHVS, CDR2 FNYEAQ. The CDR3 has 16 amino acids. The V gene end was trimmed by 1 base and the J gene end by 2 bases; junction bases not matched to a gene: 5. The DNA for the CDR3 is TGTGCCAGCAGCTTAGAACCGACAGGGCCTGGAAACACCATATATTTT. Residues: CASSLEPTGPGNTIYF.

The chain links TRBV5-1 to TRBJ2-2, with TRBD2 matching 14 bases. V lost 3 bases to trimming and J lost 0 bases; unmatched junction nucleotides: 4. Germline CDR1 is SGHRS and CDR2 is YFSETQ. The CDR3 totals 18 residues. CDR3 DNA sequence: TGCGCCAGCAGCTGGACTAGCGGGGGGACCACGAACACCGGGGAGCTGTTTTTT. It specifies CASSWTSGGTTNTGELFF.

The gene calls are TRBV14 and TRBJ1-2; a possible D gene is TRBD1 (5 bases). This CDR3 has 14 residues. In germline, CDR1 is SGHDN, CDR2 FVKESK. V lost 7 bases, J lost 5 bases, and 17 bases lay in between. The CDR3 here is CASTPSGGGYGYTF. The CDR3 nucleotides read TGTGCCAGCACCCCGAGCGGGGGTGGATATGGCTACACCTTC.

The genes are TRBV27 and TRBJ1-5; no reliable D call. With 5 bases removed from V and 2 bases from J, the gap between germline ends came to 10 bases. The CDR3 covers 14 residues. Germline-derived CDR1 and CDR2 are MNHEY and SMNVEV (reference sequence). The CDR3 spells CASSTQNGNQPQHF. Here the CDR3 DNA reads TGTGCCAGCAGTACCCAGAATGGCAATCAGCCCCAGCATTTT.

This rearrangement joins TRBV24-1 to TRBJ1-5, with D uncertain. From germline, CDR1 is KGHDR and CDR2 SFDVKD. CDR3 length equals 14 residues. V was pared by 6 bases and J by 6 bases, with 14 bases between. The CDR3 nucleotides are TGTGCCACCAGTCAGACCCACGAGGCTCAGCCCCAGCATTTT. Translation: CATSQTHEAQPQHF.

The chain joins TRBV18 to TRBJ1-1, with D possibly being TRBD1 (6 bases). The CDR3 is 13 residues long. Trimming left V 7 bases short and J 0 bases short, with 9 bases between. Germline-derived CDR1 and CDR2 are KGHSH and LQKENI. The CDR3: CASFRDMNTEAFF. The CDR3 DNA reads TGTGCCAGCTTTCGGGACATGAACACTGAAGCTTTCTTT. The whole variable domain, remainder taken from reference TRBV18 and TRBJ1-1, is NAGVMQNPRHLVRRRGQEARLRCSPMKGHSHVYWYRQLPEEGLKFMVYLQKENIIDESGMPKERFSAEFPKEGPSILRIQQVVRGDSAAYFCASFRDMNTEAFFGQGTRLTVV.

Note on this clone: Different DNA sequences within this sample yield the same CDR3. This chain joins TRBV5-1 and TRBJ2-7; TRBD1 agrees at 7 bases. Per the germline V gene, CDR1 is SGHRS and CDR2 is YFSETQ. This CDR3 has 12 residues. Trimming at V came to 5 bases and at J to 4 bases, leaving 3 bases not matched to a gene. Here the CDR3 reads CASSSQGYEQYF. The CDR3 nucleotides read TGCGCCAGCAGTTCACAGGGGTACGAGCAGTACTTC.

J is TRBJ1-5 and V is TRBV5-1; D uncertain. In germline, CDR1 is SGHRS, CDR2 YFSETQ. The CDR3 totals 14 residues. The V and J ends lost 3 bases and 2 bases respectively, with 9 bases between them. CDR3 region: CASSYDSRNQPQHF. The DNA for the CDR3 is TGCGCCAGCAGCTATGACTCCCGCAATCAGCCCCAGCATTTT.

This clone was picked up one time. V and J are TRBV7-8 and TRBJ2-3; TRBD2 matches 11 bases. The CDR3 extends over 17 amino acids. CDR1 and CDR2 from the germline V gene are SGHVS and FQNEAQ. V lost 9 bases to trimming and J lost 0 bases; unmatched junction nucleotides: 11. Here the CDR3 reads CASFVLGLAASTDTQYF. For the CDR3, the DNA is TGTGCCAGTTTTGTCTTGGGACTAGCGGCTAGCACAGATACGCAGTATTTT.

The chain joins TRBV27 to TRBJ2-7; 10 bases line up with TRBD2. Germline-derived CDR1 and CDR2 are MNHEY and SMNVEV (reference sequence). This CDR3 has 15 residues. V dropped 5 bases and J dropped 2; count of bases not matched to a gene: 6. As DNA, the CDR3 is TGTGCCAGCAGTGATTCCCTAGCGGGGGCCTACGAGCAGTACTTC. Translated, it gives CASSDSLAGAYEQYF.

The chain joins TRBV4-2 to TRBJ2-2; TRBD1 agrees at 8 bases. CDR3 size: 14 residues. From germline, CDR1 is LGHNA and CDR2 YNFKEQ. Trimming removed 7 bases from V and 7 bases from J; junction bases left unmatched: 8. The CDR3 loop reads CASNNRGSSGELFF. Written as DNA, the CDR3 is TGTGCCAGCAACAACAGGGGGTCAAGCGGGGAGCTGTTTTTT.

This rearrangement joins TRBV18 to TRBJ2-5, with 8 bases lining up with TRBD1. Germline trimming cut 6 bases from V and 4 bases from J; bases unmatched to any gene: 7. Germline V gene sequence: CDR1 KGHSH, CDR2 LQKENI. CDR3 length: 14 amino acids. CDR3 sequence: CASSEGTGRETQYF. CDR3 sequence (DNA): TGTGCCAGCTCCGAGGGGACAGGACGAGAGACCCAGTACTTC. Drawing the rest from reference TRBV18 and TRBJ2-5, the complete variable domain is NAGVMQNPRHLVRRRGQEARLRCSPMKGHSHVYWYRQLPEEGLKFMVYLQKENIIDESGMPKERFSAEFPKEGPSILRIQQVVRGDSAAYFCASSEGTGRETQYFGPGTRLLVL.

This clone was counted once. The chain carries TRBV5-8 and TRBJ1-2; 9 bases are a match to TRBD1. Germline V gene sequence: CDR1 SGHTS, CDR2 YDEGEE. The CDR3 has 17 residues. V trimming: 5 bases; J trimming: 5 bases; junction bases outside the gene matches: 16. This chain's CDR3 is CASRPRTGQGASYGYTF. The CDR3 bases are TGTGCCAGCAGACCCCGAACGGGACAGGGAGCTTCGTATGGCTACACCTTC.

The rearrangement joins TRBV27 to TRBJ2-7; a possible D gene is TRBD1 (5 bases). CDR3 length: 19 residues. Trimming pared 0 bases from V and 0 bases from J, leaving 21 bases between. CDR1 is MNHEY and CDR2 is SMNVEV in the germline V gene (reference sequence). The CDR3 sequence is CASSLSARAIGSLSYEQYF. The CDR3 nucleotides read TGTGCCAGCAGTTTATCGGCCAGGGCCATCGGTAGTCTCTCCTACGAGCAGTACTTC.

V and J are TRBV6-5 and TRBJ2-1, with a weak D call TRBD2 (6 bases). V lost 5 bases and J 7 bases, leaving 15 bases between the germline ends. Per germline, CDR1 MNHEY and CDR2 SVGAGI. This CDR3 has 14 residues. The CDR3 region has the DNA TGTGCCAGCAGTAATCCGGGGGTCAGGAATGAGCAGTTCTTC. This encodes CASSNPGVRNEQFF.

The chain links TRBV30 to TRBJ2-3; 12 bases are a match to TRBD1. CDR1 is GTSNPN, CDR2 SVGIG, per germline (reference sequence). The CDR3 extends over 17 amino acids. With V trimmed by 3 bases and J by 9 bases, 16 bases remained unmatched. The CDR3 here is CAWSPPIGTGGSLTQYF. In DNA form, the CDR3 reads TGTGCCTGGAGCCCGCCTATAGGGACAGGGGGCTCCTTAACGCAGTATTTT.

In this sample, this clone turned up a few times. The chain joins TRBV5-5 to TRBJ2-2, with TRBD1 matching over 10 bases. J gave up 4 bases and V 4 bases, and 7 bases lay outside the gene matches. CDR1 is SGHKS and CDR2 is YYEKEE in the germline V gene (reference sequence). CDR3 length equals 16 residues. The CDR3 bases are TGTGCCAGCAGCCCTAGACAGGGGGCGGGCACCGGGGAGCTGTTTTTT. It specifies CASSPRQGAGTGELFF.

V and J are TRBV6-5 and TRBJ1-6; TRBD1 agrees at 7 bases. CDR1 and CDR2 from the germline V gene are MNHEY and SVGAGI. The trim removed 6 bases at V and 7 bases at J, leaving 6 bases unmatched. This CDR3 contains 14 residues. CDR3 DNA: TGTGCCAGCAGGTCCGGGACAGCAAATTCACCCCTCCACTTT. Protein product: CASRSGTANSPLHF.

The chain is built from TRBV5-1 and TRBJ2-7; D is ambiguous. Germline values: CDR1 SGHRS, CDR2 YFSETQ. Between the trimmed V and J ends, which lost 0 bases and 3 bases, there was a span of 10 bases. CDR3 size: 14 residues. DNA of the CDR3: TGCGCCAGCAGCTTGGTCAGCCAGGACTACGAGCAGTACTTC. Its translation is CASSLVSQDYEQYF. Full variable domain (remainder filled in from reference TRBV5-1 and TRBJ2-7): KAGVTQTPRYLIKTRGQQVTLSCSPISGHRSVSWYQQTPGQGLQFLFEYFSETQRNKGNFPGRFSGRQFSNSRSEMNVSTLELGDSALYLCASSLVSQDYEQYFGPGTRLTVT.

This clone was counted only a few times. V is TRBV5-1 and J is TRBJ1-1; 8 bases are shared with TRBD1. The V segment lost 3 bases and the J segment 4 bases; nucleotides outside the gene matches: 2. The CDR3 covers 13 residues. From germline, CDR1 is SGHRS and CDR2 YFSETQ. CDR3 bases: TGCGCCAGCAGCTACACAGGGGGCACTGAAGCTTTCTTT. This translates into CASSYTGGTEAFF.

This clone was detected only once. J is TRBJ1-4 and V is TRBV5-1, with 9 bases fitting TRBD1. The CDR3 spans 15 residues. V was clipped by 4 bases and J by 4 bases; unmatched bases: 5. Looked up from germline, CDR1 is SGHRS and CDR2 is YFSETQ. CDR3 DNA sequence: TGCGCCAGCAGCAAAGGGACAGGGAATAATGAAAAACTGTTTTTT. It yields the protein CASSKGTGNNEKLFF.

This clone was found a few times. This rearrangement joins TRBV6-5 to TRBJ2-7; D uncertain. CDR1 and CDR2 (germline): MNHEY, SVGAGI. The ends were cut back, 8 bases at V and 3 bases at J, with 11 bases in the middle. The CDR3 totals 12 residues. CDR3 in amino acids: CASGRGGYEQYF. The CDR3 DNA is TGTGCCAGCGGCCGCGGCGGCTACGAGCAGTACTTC.

This chain connects TRBV5-1 to TRBJ1-1; TRBD1 aligns across 12 bases. Germline V gene sequence: CDR1 SGHRS, CDR2 YFSETQ. The CDR3 totals 17 residues. With 0 bases clipped from V and 0 bases from J, the junction kept 3 bases outside the gene matches. The CDR3 spells CASSLAGTGGMNTEAFF. DNA of the CDR3: TGCGCCAGCAGCTTGGCCGGGACAGGGGGCATGAACACTGAAGCTTTCTTT.

This chain connects TRBV7-3 to TRBJ1-6, with D tentatively TRBD1 (5 bases). The germline V and J ends were trimmed by 2 bases and 7 bases, with 12 bases remaining between them. Per the germline V gene, CDR1 is SGHTA and CDR2 is FQGTGA. There are 15 residues in the CDR3. This CDR3 reads CASSLGGGGNSPLHF. DNA of the CDR3: TGTGCCAGCAGCTTAGGTGGTGGGGGGAATTCACCCCTCCACTTT.